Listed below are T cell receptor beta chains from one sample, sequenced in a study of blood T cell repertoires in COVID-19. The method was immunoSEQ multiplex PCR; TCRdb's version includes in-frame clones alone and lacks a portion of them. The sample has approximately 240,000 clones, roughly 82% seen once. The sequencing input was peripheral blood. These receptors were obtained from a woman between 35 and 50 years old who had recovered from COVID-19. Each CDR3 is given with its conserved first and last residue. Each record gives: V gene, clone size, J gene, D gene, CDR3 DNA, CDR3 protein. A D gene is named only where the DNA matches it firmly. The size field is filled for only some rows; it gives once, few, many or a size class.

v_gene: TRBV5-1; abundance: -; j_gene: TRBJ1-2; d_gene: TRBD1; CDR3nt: TGCGCCAGCAGCCCCGACAGGGGAAGCTATGGCTACACCTTC; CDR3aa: CASSPDRGSYGYTF
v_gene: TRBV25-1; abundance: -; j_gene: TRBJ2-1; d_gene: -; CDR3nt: TGTGCCACATCCCGGGACACCCCCTACAATGAGCAGTTCTTC; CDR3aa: CATSRDTPYNEQFF
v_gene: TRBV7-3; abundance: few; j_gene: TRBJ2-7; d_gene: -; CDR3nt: TGTGCCAGCAGCTTATACAGGGACTACGAGCAGTACTTC; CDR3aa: CASSLYRDYEQYF
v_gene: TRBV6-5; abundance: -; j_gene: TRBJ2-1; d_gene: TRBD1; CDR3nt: TGTGCCAGCGGAACCGGGACAGGGGCTATTAAGGAGCAGTTCTTC; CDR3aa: CASGTGTGAIKEQFF
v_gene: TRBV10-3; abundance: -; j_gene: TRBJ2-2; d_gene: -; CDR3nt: TGTGCCATCAGTGGTCAGGGGGGTGCCGGGGAGCTGTTTTTT; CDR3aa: CAISGQGGAGELFF
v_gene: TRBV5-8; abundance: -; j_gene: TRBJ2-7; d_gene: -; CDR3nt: TGTGCCAGCAGCTCCCGGTCGTACTTC; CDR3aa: CASSSRSYF
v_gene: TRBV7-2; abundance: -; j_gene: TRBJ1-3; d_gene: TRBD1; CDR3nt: TGTGCCAGCAGCTCAACAGGGGTCTCTGGAAACACCATATATTTT; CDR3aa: CASSSTGVSGNTIYF
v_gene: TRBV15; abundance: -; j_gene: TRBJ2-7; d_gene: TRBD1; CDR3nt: TGTGCCACCAGCAGGGGGACAGGGGGCTACTACGAGCAGTACTTC; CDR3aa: CATSRGTGGYYEQYF
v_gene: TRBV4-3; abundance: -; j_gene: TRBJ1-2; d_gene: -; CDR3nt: TGCGCCAGCAGCCCACAGACGGATCCCTATGGCTACACCTTC; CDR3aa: CASSPQTDPYGYTF
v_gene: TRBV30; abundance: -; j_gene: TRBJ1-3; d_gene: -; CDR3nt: TGTGCCTGGAGCCCCGGGGCAGGGGCTGGAAACACCATATATTTT; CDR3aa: CAWSPGAGAGNTIYF
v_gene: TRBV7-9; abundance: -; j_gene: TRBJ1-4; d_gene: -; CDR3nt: TGTGCCAGCAGCGGACACGCAACTAATGAAAAACTGTTTTTT; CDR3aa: CASSGHATNEKLFF
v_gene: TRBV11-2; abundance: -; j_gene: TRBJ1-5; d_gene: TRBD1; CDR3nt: TGTGCCAGCAGTCCGCCGGGACAGTCCCAACTCTATGGCAATCAGCCCCAGCATTTT; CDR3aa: CASSPPGQSQLYGNQPQHF
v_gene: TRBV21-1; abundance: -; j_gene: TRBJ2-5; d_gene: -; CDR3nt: TGTGCCAGCAGCTTGCAAGGGGCTGAAGAGACCCAGTACTTC; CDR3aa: CASSLQGAEETQYF
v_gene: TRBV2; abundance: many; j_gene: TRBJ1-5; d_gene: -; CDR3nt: TGTGCCAGCAGTGCCCCAGGGGTTCAGCCCCAGCATTTT; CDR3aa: CASSAPGVQPQHF
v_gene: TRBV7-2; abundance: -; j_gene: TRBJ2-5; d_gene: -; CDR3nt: TGTGCCAGCAGCCCGACCGGGACTCCTATTATGGAGACCCAGTACTTC; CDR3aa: CASSPTGTPIMETQYF
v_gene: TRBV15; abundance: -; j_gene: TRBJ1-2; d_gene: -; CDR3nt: TGTGCCACCAGCAGAGATCGCTATGGCTACACCTTC; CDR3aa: CATSRDRYGYTF
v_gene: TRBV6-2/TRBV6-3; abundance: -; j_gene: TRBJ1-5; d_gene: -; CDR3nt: TGTGCCAGCAGTTACTCGATGGCAGGGTATAGCAATCAGCCCCAGCATTTT; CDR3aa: CASSYSMAGYSNQPQHF
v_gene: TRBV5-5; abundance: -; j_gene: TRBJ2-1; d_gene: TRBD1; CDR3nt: TGTGCCAGCAGCTTGTTAACAGGGGGCAATGAGCAGTTCTTC; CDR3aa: CASSLLTGGNEQFF
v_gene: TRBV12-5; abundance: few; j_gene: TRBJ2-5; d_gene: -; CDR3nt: TGTGCTAGTGGTTTGAATCAGATCCAAGAGACCCAGTACTTC; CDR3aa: CASGLNQIQETQYF
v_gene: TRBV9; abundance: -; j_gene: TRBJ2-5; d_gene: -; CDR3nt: TGTGCCAGCAGCCCGCAGGGCAGAGGTCAAGAGACCCAGTACTTC; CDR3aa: CASSPQGRGQETQYF
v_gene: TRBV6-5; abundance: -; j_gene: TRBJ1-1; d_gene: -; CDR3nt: TGTGCCAGCAGTTACGAGTCCATAACGAACACTGAAGCTTTCTTT; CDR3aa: CASSYESITNTEAFF
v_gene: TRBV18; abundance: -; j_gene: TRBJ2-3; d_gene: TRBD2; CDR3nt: TGTGCCAGCTCACCGGGACTAGCAGATACGCAGTATTTT; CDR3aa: CASSPGLADTQYF
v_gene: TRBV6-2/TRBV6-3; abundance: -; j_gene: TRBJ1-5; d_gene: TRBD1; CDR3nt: TGTGCCAGCAGTTCGACAGGGATCCAGCCCCAGCATTTT; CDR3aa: CASSSTGIQPQHF
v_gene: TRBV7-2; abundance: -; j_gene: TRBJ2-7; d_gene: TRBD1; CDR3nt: TGTGCCAGCAGCTTACAGGGGGCGCGTGAGCAGTACTTC; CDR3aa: CASSLQGAREQYF
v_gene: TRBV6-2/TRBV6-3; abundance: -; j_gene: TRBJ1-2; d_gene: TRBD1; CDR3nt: TGTGCCAGCAGCCCCGGGACAGCTAATGACTATGGCTACACCTTC; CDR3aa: CASSPGTANDYGYTF
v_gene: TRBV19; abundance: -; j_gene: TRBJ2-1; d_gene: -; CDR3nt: TGTGCCAGTAGTATAGGGCGGTTGAGATCGAGGAGCTCCTACAATGAGCAGTTCTTC; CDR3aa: CASSIGRLRSRSSYNEQFF
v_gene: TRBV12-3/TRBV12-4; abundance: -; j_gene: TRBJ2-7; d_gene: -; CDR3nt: TGTGCCAGCAGTTCCCAGCAGGCCTACGAGCAGTACTTC; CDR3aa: CASSSQQAYEQYF
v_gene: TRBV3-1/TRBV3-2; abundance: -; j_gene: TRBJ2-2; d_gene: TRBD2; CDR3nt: TGTGCCAGCAGCCAAGGACTAGCGGGGGGGCCGGGCACCGGGGAGCTGTTTTTT; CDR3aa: CASSQGLAGGPGTGELFF
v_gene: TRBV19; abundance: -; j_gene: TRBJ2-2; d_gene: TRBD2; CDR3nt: TGTGCCAGTAGGAAACTAGCGTCTTTCACCGGGGAGCTGTTTTTT; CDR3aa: CASRKLASFTGELFF
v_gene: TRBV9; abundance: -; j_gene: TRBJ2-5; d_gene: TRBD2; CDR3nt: TGTGCCAGCAGCGTAACGGCCAGCGGGGGAGGCGAGACCCAGTACTTC; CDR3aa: CASSVTASGGGETQYF
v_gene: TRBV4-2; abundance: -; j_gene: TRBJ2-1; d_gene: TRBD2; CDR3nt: TGTGCCAGCAGCCAAGAGGCTAGCGGGGCCTACAATGAGCAGTTCTTC; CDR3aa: CASSQEASGAYNEQFF